Below, 27 T cell receptor beta chains from the same sample are listed, as sequenced in a study of neurological immune-mediated disorders. TCRdb passed the 5' RACE reads through MiXCR, listing each CDR3 protein once. This sample has about 58,000 distinct CDR3 sequences, with more than 3% found just once. Sequencing was carried out using PBMCs. These receptors were obtained from a woman in her fifties or sixties with multiple sclerosis.

The table lists this clonotype with many counts. V usage is TRBV20-1 and J usage is TRBJ2-3; D may be TRBD2 (7 bases). The CDR3 runs 14 residues. V lost 5 bases and J 4 bases, leaving 16 bases between the germline ends. Germline V gives CDR1 DFQATT, CDR2 SNEGSKA (reference sequence). DNA for the CDR3: TGCAGTGCTGGAAGGGGGGGCTGGGCAGATACGCAGTATTTT. Translation gives CSAGRGGWADTQYF.

The genes are TRBV6-4 and TRBJ2-1; 8 bases match TRBD2. The V gene end was trimmed by 0 bases and the J gene end by 5 bases; junction bases not matched to a gene: 12. CDR1 and CDR2 (germline): MRHNA, SNTAGT. The CDR3 is 18 residues long. CDR3 bases: TGTGCCAGCAGTGACTCGACGGGAGGGGAACTCGGCCACAATGAGCAGTTCTTC. Protein sequence: CASSDSTGGELGHNEQFF.

The sample holds many counts of this clonotype. The chain is built from TRBV20-1 and TRBJ1-5; no reliable D call. The V end lost 6 bases, the J end lost 4 bases, and 10 bases lay between the germline ends. Looked up from germline, CDR1 is DFQATT and CDR2 is SNEGSKA (reference sequence). The CDR3 is made up of 12 amino acids. The CDR3 sequence: CSAQDGNQPQHF. The CDR3 DNA reads as TGCAGTGCCCAGGACGGAAATCAGCCCCAGCATTTT.

This clonotype was observed many times. The genes are TRBV5-1 and TRBJ1-1; 8 bases map to TRBD1. With 2 bases clipped from V and 2 bases from J, the junction kept 5 bases outside the gene matches. There are 15 residues in the CDR3. Germline lookup yields CDR1 SGHRS and CDR2 YFSETQ. CDR3 in DNA: TGCGCCAGCAGCTTTGGACAGGGTCTCAACACTGAAGCTTTCTTT. It is translated as CASSFGQGLNTEAFF. Full variable domain (missing parts from reference TRBV5-1 and TRBJ1-1): KAGVTQTPRYLIKTRGQQVTLSCSPISGHRSVSWYQQTPGQGLQFLFEYFSETQRNKGNFPGRFSGRQFSNSRSEMNVSTLELGDSALYLCASSFGQGLNTEAFFGQGTRLTVV.

This clonotype was recorded a few times. A much larger clone is a single base away; this may be a read error. The chain is built from TRBV20-1 and TRBJ2-2; D assignment may be TRBD1 or TRBD2 (5 bases each). V lost 3 bases and J lost 6, with 11 bases in between. The CDR3 consists of 13 residues. Germline V lookup: CDR1 DFQATT, CDR2 SNEGSKA (reference sequence). DNA for the CDR3: TGCAGTGCTAGCGGGACCTTCGCCGGGGAGCTGTTTTTT. This encodes CSASGTFAGELFF.

This clonotype showed up many times. The rearrangement joins TRBV5-6 to TRBJ2-5; D unresolved. Deletions cut 1 base from V and 1 base from J, with 8 bases between. The CDR3 sequence is 14 residues long. Germline values: CDR1 SGHDT, CDR2 YYEEEE. CDR3 amino acids: CASSLPHSQETQYF. The CDR3 DNA sequence: TGTGCCAGCAGCTTGCCCCACAGCCAAGAGACCCAGTACTTC.

This clonotype was found many times. The chain links TRBV12-3 or TRBV12-4 to TRBJ1-1; unclear D gene. The V end was cut by 2 bases, the J end by 1 base, with 11 bases between. This CDR3 comprises 15 residues. The CDR3 sequence: CASSLFFLENTEAFF. In DNA, the CDR3 is TGTGCCAGCAGTTTATTCTTTCTGGAGAACACTGAAGCTTTCTTT.

This clonotype occurred many times. V is TRBV12-3 or TRBV12-4 and J is TRBJ1-5; 8 bases are shared with TRBD1. V shed 5 bases and J 5 bases; nucleotides not matched to a gene: 8. The CDR3 extends over 15 amino acids. The CDR3, as DNA: TGTGCCAGCAGTCTCCGGGACAGGTCCGATCAGCCCCAGCATTTT. Translated: CASSLRDRSDQPQHF.

This clonotype was seen many times. Here the CDR3 DNA reads TGTGCCAGTCGGGACAGGGAATACGAGCAGTACTTC. It translates to CASRDREYEQYF. V usage is TRBV12-3 or TRBV12-4 and J usage is TRBJ2-7, with TRBD1 matching 9 bases. The J segment lost 4 bases and the V segment lost 9 bases, leaving 4 bases of the junction unmatched. This CDR3 region has 12 residues.

This clonotype was picked up many times. The rearrangement links TRBV7-9 to TRBJ2-7; D is undetermined. The CDR3 contains 14 residues. CDR1 is SEHNR and CDR2 is FQNEAQ in the germline V gene (reference sequence). Trimming took off 4 bases at V and 7 bases at J, with 17 bases between the two ends. In nucleotides, the CDR3 is TGTGCCAGCAGCTCACGGAGCCAGGTTATGGAGCAGTACTTC. Translating it yields CASSSRSQVMEQYF.

Turning to this clonotype: This may arise from a read error, as a much more abundant clone is one base away. The V gene is TRBV20-1, the J gene TRBJ2-3; D remains unclear. CDR3 length: 12 residues. With 7 bases removed from V and 2 bases from J, the gap between germline ends came to 10 bases. Germline V gene lookup returns CDR1 DFQATT and CDR2 SNEGSKA (reference sequence). The CDR3 sequence is CSDDTHTDTQYF. The DNA for the CDR3 is TGCAGTGACGACACCCACACAGATACGCAGTATTTT.

Many counts were recorded for this clonotype. The rearrangement joins TRBV7-6 to TRBJ2-1; 8 bases agree with TRBD1. This CDR3 has 16 residues. CDR1 is SGHVS, CDR2 FNYEAQ, per germline. The V gene end was trimmed by 4 bases and the J gene end by 0 bases; junction bases not matched to a gene: 5. The CDR3 coding sequence is TGTGCCAGCAGCTCGCCTACAGGGGGCTCCTACAATGAGCAGTTCTTC. Encoded protein: CASSSPTGGSYNEQFF.

This clonotype has a count of ten or more. V is TRBV20-1 and J is TRBJ2-7; D may be TRBD2 (7 bases). This CDR3 region has 13 residues. The germline CDR1 and CDR2 sequences are DFQATT and SNEGSKA (reference sequence). Trimming pared 6 bases from V and 1 base from J, leaving 13 bases between. The CDR3, as DNA: TGCAGTGCCGAGGGAGGGGGTTCCTACGAGCAGTACTTC. It specifies CSAEGGGSYEQYF.

The table lists this clonotype with many counts. The genes are TRBV12-3 or TRBV12-4 and TRBJ2-7; D is undetermined. CDR3 length: 12 amino acids. Trimming removed 3 bases at V and 2 bases at J, with 5 bases between. CDR3 region: CASSLFPYEQYF. CDR3 sequence (DNA): TGTGCCAGCAGTTTGTTCCCCTACGAGCAGTACTTC.

This clonotype was counted ten times or more. The chain is built from TRBV4-1 and TRBJ2-3; 11 nucleotides align to TRBD2. V shed 4 bases and J 5 bases; nucleotides not matched to a gene: 14. The CDR3 loop spans 18 amino acids. In germline, CDR1 is MGHRA, CDR2 YSYEKL. The CDR3 protein is CASSPIRGSGGDVDTQYF. In DNA, the CDR3 is TGCGCCAGCAGCCCGATAAGGGGTAGCGGGGGGGATGTAGATACGCAGTATTTT.

This clonotype has ten or more counts. This rearrangement joins TRBV6-5 to TRBJ1-6; D is unresolved. In germline, CDR1 is MNHEY, CDR2 SVGAGI. V lost 0 bases, J lost 10 bases, and 10 bases lay in between. The CDR3 consists of 14 residues. The CDR3 nucleotides read TGTGCCAGCAGTTACTCCTCCAGTGGGTCACCCCTCCACTTT. Translating gives CASSYSSSGSPLHF.

The V call is TRBV29-1, the J call TRBJ2-5; maybe TRBD1 (5 bases). CDR1 is SQVTM and CDR2 is ANQGSEA in the germline V gene. V was cut by 3 bases and J by 5 bases, with 13 bases left in between. The CDR3 runs to 13 residues. The CDR3 coding sequence is TGCAGCGTTGAGAGCTGGGGCGTGGAGACCCAGTACTTC. Amino acids: CSVESWGVETQYF.

Remarks on this clonotype: This clone may be a read error of a much larger clone one base away. This chain uses TRBV24-1 with TRBJ2-2, with unresolved D. This CDR3 comprises 11 residues. CDR1 KGHDR and CDR2 SFDVKD come from the germline V gene. CDR3 DNA: TGTACCACCCGCGATGCCGGGGAGCTGTTTTTT. Translated: CTTRDAGELFF.

This clonotype was counted many times. The J gene is TRBJ2-7, the V gene TRBV3-1, with a weak D call TRBD1 (5 bases). CDR1 and CDR2 (germline): LGHDT, YNNKEL (reference sequence). The CDR3 runs 14 residues. Trimming stripped 1 base from V and 2 bases from J, with 9 bases between. The CDR3 DNA reads as TGTGCCAGCAGCCAAGGACAGAAGGCCTACGAGCAGTACTTC. Translated: CASSQGQKAYEQYF.

This chain uses TRBV12-5 with TRBJ1-2; perhaps TRBD1 as D (6 bases). V was cut by 1 base and J by 6 bases, with 9 bases left in between. The germline V gene has CDR1 LGHNT and CDR2 FRNRAP. The CDR3 length is 13 residues. As DNA, the CDR3 is TGTGCTAGTGGTTTGGGAGGGGGAAATGGCTACACCTTC. It translates to CASGLGGGNGYTF.

The sample holds many counts of this clonotype. V usage is TRBV29-1 and J usage is TRBJ1-2; possible D gene TRBD1, 6 bases. The CDR3 consists of 13 residues. Trimming left V 1 base short and J 4 bases short, with 10 bases between. Germline values: CDR1 SQVTM, CDR2 ANQGSEA. The chain's CDR3 is CSVEGVQGYGYTF. The CDR3, as DNA: TGCAGCGTTGAAGGAGTACAGGGCTATGGCTACACCTTC.

This clonotype was recorded many times. The chain couples TRBV12-3 or TRBV12-4 to TRBJ2-1; D is unclear. This CDR3 is 14 amino acids long. Deletions cut 6 bases from V and 8 bases from J, with 17 bases between. The CDR3 is CASSLSGKGDEQFF. The CDR3 region has the DNA TGTGCCAGCAGCCTTTCGGGTAAAGGAGATGAGCAGTTCTTC.

This clonotype was detected a few times. The chain uses TRBV12-3 or TRBV12-4 and TRBJ1-2; maybe TRBD1 (6 bases). Trimming pared 6 bases from V and 2 bases from J, leaving 13 bases between. CDR3 length equals 14 residues. CDR3 residues: CASSPDRTNYGYTF. In DNA, the CDR3 is TGTGCCAGCAGCCCCGACAGGACCAACTATGGCTACACCTTC.

This clonotype was counted many times. The J gene is TRBJ2-2, the V gene TRBV29-1; 8 nucleotides line up with TRBD2. The V gene's germline CDR1 is SQVTM and CDR2 ANQGSEA. V was clipped by 7 bases and J by 2 bases; unmatched bases: 12. This CDR3 has 16 residues. The CDR3 DNA reads as TGCAGCGAAATGACTAGCGTGGGCGGAAACACCGGGGAGCTGTTTTTT. Amino acid sequence: CSEMTSVGGNTGELFF.

This clonotype was recorded many times. This chain uses TRBV24-1 with TRBJ2-2; 8 bases agree with TRBD1. The CDR3 has 17 residues. V lost 6 bases to trimming and J lost 1 base; unmatched junction nucleotides: 9. Germline V lookup: CDR1 KGHDR, CDR2 SFDVKD. The CDR3 reads CATSSKAGTGNTGELFF. In DNA form, the CDR3 reads TGTGCCACCAGTTCCAAAGCCGGGACAGGGAACACCGGGGAGCTGTTTTTT.

This clonotype was seen many times. The CDR3 DNA is TGTGCCAGCAGTTTTCTGGTACAAGAGACCCAGTACTTC. Translation gives CASSFLVQETQYF. The chain is built from TRBV12-3 or TRBV12-4 and TRBJ2-5; D uncertain. CDR3 size: 13 residues. V shed 3 bases and J shed 2 bases, with 7 bases lying between them.

This clonotype has a count of ten or more. This chain links TRBV5-1 with TRBJ2-5; TRBD2 matches 10 bases. Germline-derived CDR1 and CDR2 are SGHRS and YFSETQ. V gave up 3 bases and J gave up 5 bases; unmatched junction bases: 13. The CDR3 loop spans 17 amino acids. CDR3 sequence: CASSSNPPGTSVETQYF. The CDR3 coding sequence is TGCGCCAGCAGCTCCAATCCCCCGGGGACTAGCGTTGAGACCCAGTACTTC.